This T cell receptor (beta chain) was obtained from a study of radiotherapy plus CTLA-4 blockade in lung cancer (dated by TCRdb to the late 2010s). Regarding the study in general: Objective responses were observed in approximately 17% of enrolled patients, and disease control was achieved in 25% to 40%.

Libraries came from the immunoSEQ multiplex PCR assay. In its TCRdb copy, this immuneACCESS table keeps in-frame sequences only and misses some clones. Where compared with another copy, unresolved V genes explain less than half of these, and the others have no known cause. This sample holds about 24,000 clones; approximately 74% were observed only once. Under 3.5% of the sample goes to the ten largest clones. In this study, focal radiation therapy paired with CTLA-4 blockade (ipilimumab) was tested in patients who had chemo-refractory metastatic non-small-cell lung cancer. Points the paper makes about the study in general: After treatment with radiotherapy and ipilimumab, TCR clones that originated in tumors expanded in peripheral blood. Increased serum interferon-beta after radiation, together with early dynamic changes in blood T cell clones, were reported to be the strongest predictors of response.

The germline V gene (reference sequence) sets CDR1 to MNHEY and CDR2 to SMNVEV. The CDR3 starts with the cysteine, ends with the phenylalanine, and has 13 residues. Only the CDR3 portion is preserved as DNA: 39 bases, with reading frame beginning at the first base. V ends up 5 bases short and J 8 bases short, with an unmatched junction base count of 7. With respect to this clone: Its antigen has not been determined. Qualities for individual bases were not recorded, and no much larger clone is one base off.

This receptor was obtained from a human donor with non-small cell lung cancer whose response to radiotherapy plus ipilimumab could not be evaluated. The sequence joins TRBV27 to TRBJ2-7; 9 nucleotides in the junction match TRBD1. This specimen consisted of peripheral blood, obtained from a patient treated with radiotherapy plus ipilimumab. The CDR3 is CASSRGQGGKQYF. At the DNA level, the sequence is TGTGCCAGCAGTCGGGGACAGGGTGGAAAGCAGTACTTC.